This T cell receptor (beta chain) was sequenced for a study of blood T cells in healthy people across ages (dated by TCRdb to between 2015 and 2017). About the investigation overall: Template switching captured roughly one uniquely barcoded TCR beta cDNA molecule per two T cells in model experiments. Using deep sequencing normalized with unique cDNA molecular identifiers, the study measured how TCR beta repertoire diversity changes with age. Donors were grouped into four age groups: young (average approximately 16 years), middle-aged (over 35), aged (over 55) and long-lived (approximately 82). Donors of different ages were randomly distributed across sequencing lanes to avoid experimental bias. The study analyzed two additional independent replicas of 1 million unique cDNA reads from the same blood draw for two donors, one aged 18 to 30 and one aged 80 or older. General study outcomes and caveats: Conclusive comparison of naive and antigen-experienced compartments was prevented by the profiling of bulk unsorted PBMCs. Observed TCR beta diversity per million T cells fell roughly linearly with age, and a significant reduction was already apparent by age approximately 40. Compared with the aged group, more naive CD4+ T cells, fewer expanded clones and increased TCR diversity were shown by the long-lived group, suggesting age selection. Estimates of total diversity based on one million sequenced T cells were considered lower bounds and underestimates. There was a strong correlation between observed TCR beta diversity and the percentage of naive T cells measured by flow cytometry. Because the CMV infection status of the donors was unknown, age-related changes in expanded clonotypes may potentially have been confounded.

This clonotype has just a few counts. The specificity of this receptor is unknown. No per-base quality is available; no much larger clone lies one base away. The CDR3 contains 20 residues, cysteine and phenylalanine counted. The only DNA kept is the CDR3, 60 bases in frame from the first base. Receptor amplification or capture employed 5' RACE. Sequencing relied on an Illumina HiSeq 2500. A second PCR of roughly 6 to 11 cycles was run with a J-beta primer mix and a sample-barcoded 5' primer. A template-switch 5' adaptor carrying 12 random nucleotides introduced a unique molecular identifier onto each TCR beta cDNA molecule. Each sample yielded at least 3 million CDR3-containing paired-end reads. All of the RNA was converted into first-strand cDNA using the Mint cDNA synthesis kit, with a TRBC-specific oligonucleotide serving as the primer. All cDNA was treated with uracil-DNA glycosylase and then went through a first 18-cycle PCR with the universal primers M1SS and BC2_uni_R. The study's own analysis went as follows. For normalization, 1 million high-quality reads were randomly selected from each sample, with every read carrying a distinct molecular identifier. Instead of being binned into consensus sequences, reads with shared molecular identifiers were discarded. MiTCR, run with a Q25 quality threshold and the strictest error-elimination algorithm, handled CDR3 identification, clonotype clustering and error correction. A nonparametric unseen species model using Euler transformation provided a lower-bound estimate of total TCR beta diversity. TCRdb reanalyzed the raw reads on its own, using fastp at Q25 for trimming and MiXCR for clone calling, and kept in-frame beta chains. When rows share a CDR3 protein, they turn into one entry using the most common DNA and genes. V and J calls and clone size were set by TCRdb, not the authors. The sample yields about 1.1 million distinct CDR3 sequences; less than 45% were counted once. The ten largest clones take up about an eighth of the sample.

Donors were 39 systemically healthy Caucasian individuals from Russia aged about 6 to 100 years. Each donor gave 8 to 10 milliliters of peripheral blood, drawn into EDTA-treated Vacutainer tubes. Ficoll-Paque density-gradient centrifugation was used to isolate PBMCs, with at least 6 million per sample. Total RNA, at least 6 micrograms per sample, was extracted from PBMCs with Trizol reagent. For every donor, an aliquot of PBMCs went through flow cytometry to measure the percentages of naive CD45RAhigh/CD27high T cells. The chain was built from TRBV21-1 and TRBJ2-1; the tabulated D call, TRBD1, remains unverified against the DNA. TRBV21-1 is annotated as a pseudogene. The source of this sequence is a young man in good health. Material for sequencing was blood. The CDR3 sequence is CASSKVRGTGGLFSYNEQFF. The sequenced DNA is TGTGCCAGCAGCAAAGTACGGGGGACAGGGGGACTGTTCTCCTACAATGAGCAGTTCTTC.